This TCR beta chain was obtained from a study of T cell responses to AZD1222 COVID-19 vaccine. Study-level points and caveats: Baseline testing showed seropositivity in only a handful of AZD1222 recipients. Females made up more of the donors, who were largely white British, and clonal diversity may have come out too low.

With regard to this clone: The target antigen is unknown.

Germline CDR1 reads SGHTA; CDR2 reads FQGNSA. The CDR3 runs to 14 residues. The ends were cut back, 5 bases at V and 3 bases at J, with 14 bases in the middle. Profiled with immunoSEQ multiplex PCR; TCRdb holds only in-frame clones, not every one. The sample has 150,000 to 250,000 clones, 90% to 95% seen once; the top ten hold approximately 1%. The receptor was isolated from an adult who received the AZD1222 COVID-19 vaccine. The V call is TRBV7-2, the J call TRBJ2-7; TRBD2 might be the D (5 bases). This specimen was peripheral blood, taken 28 days after the second AZD1222 dose. The CDR3 reads CASSLTSGNYEQYF. DNA for the CDR3: TGTGCCAGCAGCCTTACGAGCGGAAACTACGAGCAGTACTTC.